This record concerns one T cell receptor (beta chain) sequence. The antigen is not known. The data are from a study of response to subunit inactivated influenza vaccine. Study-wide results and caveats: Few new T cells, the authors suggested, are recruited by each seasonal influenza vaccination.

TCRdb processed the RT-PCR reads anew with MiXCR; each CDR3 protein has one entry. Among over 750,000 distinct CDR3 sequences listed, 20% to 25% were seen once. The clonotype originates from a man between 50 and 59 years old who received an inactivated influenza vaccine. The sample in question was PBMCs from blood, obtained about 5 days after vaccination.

The CDR3 DNA follows: TGTGCCAGCAGTTACCAGAGTACTAACACCGGGGAGCTGTTTTTT. This gives the protein CASSYQSTNTGELFF. The V gene is TRBV6-5, the J gene TRBJ2-2; D ambiguous. The V end lost 2 bases, the J end lost 2 bases, and 9 bases lay between the germline ends. The CDR3 has 15 amino acids. The germline V gene has CDR1 MNHEY and CDR2 SVGAGI.